This note documents a single T cell receptor (beta chain) sequence. How the authors handled the data: Amplification of reference gene primers provided the estimated nucleated cell counts. Clones were sequenced by immunoSEQ multiplex PCR, and TCRdb holds only the in-frame ones, with some missing. V, J and clone size are those of that table, while D and trimming were read from the DNA. Here the sample spans some 64,000 clones, over 75% being singletons. The data were taken from a study of blood T cell repertoires in COVID-19. Study as a whole: Samples came from the United States, Italy and Spain, spanning acute and convalescent COVID-19. Sample material is recorded as cDNA or gDNA derived from T cells, B-cell-depleted T cells, or PBMCs.

The clonotype was recovered from a man aged 50-59 years with active COVID-19. Sequenced: peripheral blood.

DNA for the CDR3: TGTGCCAGCAGCTTGATTGCTAGCGGGGTCGGGGGGCAAGAGACCCAGTACTTC. Translating gives CASSLIASGVGGQETQYF. The rearrangement links TRBV5-6 to TRBJ2-5, with 9 bases fitting TRBD2. This CDR3 has 18 amino acids. J gave up 2 bases and V 1 base, and 12 bases lay outside the gene matches. Germline CDR1 reads SGHDT; CDR2 reads YYEEEE.